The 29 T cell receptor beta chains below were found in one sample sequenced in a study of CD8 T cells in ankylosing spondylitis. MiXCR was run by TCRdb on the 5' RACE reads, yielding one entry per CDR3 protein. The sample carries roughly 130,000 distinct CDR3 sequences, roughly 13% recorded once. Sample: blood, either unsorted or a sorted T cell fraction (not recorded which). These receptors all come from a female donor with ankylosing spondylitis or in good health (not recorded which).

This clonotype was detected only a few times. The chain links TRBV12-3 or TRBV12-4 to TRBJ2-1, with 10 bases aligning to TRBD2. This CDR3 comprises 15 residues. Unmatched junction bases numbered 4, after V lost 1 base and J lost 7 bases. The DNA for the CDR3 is TGTGCCAGCAGTTTAGGAAGCGGGGGGGTAAATGAGCAGTTCTTC. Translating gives CASSLGSGGVNEQFF.

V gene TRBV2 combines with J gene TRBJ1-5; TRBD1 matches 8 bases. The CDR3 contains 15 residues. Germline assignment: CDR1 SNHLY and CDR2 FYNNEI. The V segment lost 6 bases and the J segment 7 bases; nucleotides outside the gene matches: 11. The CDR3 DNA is TGTGCCAGCAGGGCAATTGACAGGGGTCACCAGCCCCAGCATTTT. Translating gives CASRAIDRGHQPQHF.

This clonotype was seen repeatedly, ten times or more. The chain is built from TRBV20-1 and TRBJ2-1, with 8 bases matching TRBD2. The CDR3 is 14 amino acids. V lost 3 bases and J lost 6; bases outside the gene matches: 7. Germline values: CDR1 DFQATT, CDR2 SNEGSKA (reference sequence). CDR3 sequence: CSASVIAGPNEQFF. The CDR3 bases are TGCAGTGCTAGTGTCATAGCGGGACCCAATGAGCAGTTCTTC.

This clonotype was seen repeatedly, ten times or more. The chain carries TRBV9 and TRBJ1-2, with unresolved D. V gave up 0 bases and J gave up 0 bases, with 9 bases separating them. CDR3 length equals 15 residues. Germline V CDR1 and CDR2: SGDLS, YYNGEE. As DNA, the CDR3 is TGTGCCAGCAGCGTAGGGCCGGAGCCTAACTATGGCTACACCTTC. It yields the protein CASSVGPEPNYGYTF. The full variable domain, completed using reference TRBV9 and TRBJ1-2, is DSGVTQTPKHLITATGQRVTLRCSPRSGDLSVYWYQQSLDQGLQFLIQYYNGEERAKGNILERFSAQQFPDLHSELNLSSLELGDSALYFCASSVGPEPNYGYTFGSGTRLTVV.

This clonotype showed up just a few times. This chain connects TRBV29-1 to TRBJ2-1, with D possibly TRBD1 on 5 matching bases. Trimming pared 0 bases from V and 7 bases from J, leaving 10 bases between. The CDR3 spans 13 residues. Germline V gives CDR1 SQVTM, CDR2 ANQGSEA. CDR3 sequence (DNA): TGCAGCGTTGAAGATCGGACAAGGAATGAGCAGTTCTTC. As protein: CSVEDRTRNEQFF.

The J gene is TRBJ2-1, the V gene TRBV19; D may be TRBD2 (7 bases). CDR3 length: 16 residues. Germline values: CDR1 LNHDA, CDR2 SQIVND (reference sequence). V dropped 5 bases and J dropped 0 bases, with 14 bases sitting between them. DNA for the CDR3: TGTGCCAGTAGTGGGGGGGCAAGCAACTCCTACAATGAGCAGTTCTTC. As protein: CASSGGASNSYNEQFF.

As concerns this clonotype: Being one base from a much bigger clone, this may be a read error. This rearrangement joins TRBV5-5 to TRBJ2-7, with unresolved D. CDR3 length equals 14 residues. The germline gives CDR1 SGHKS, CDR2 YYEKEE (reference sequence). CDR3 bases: TGTGCCAGCAGCTTAGCACTATTTGTGGACGAGCAGTGCTTC. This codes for CASSLALFVDEQCF.

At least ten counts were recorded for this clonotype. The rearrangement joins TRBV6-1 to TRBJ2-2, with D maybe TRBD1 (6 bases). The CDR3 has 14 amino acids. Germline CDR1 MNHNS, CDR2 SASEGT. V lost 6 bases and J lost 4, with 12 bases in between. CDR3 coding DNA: TGTGCCAGCAGGGTACAGGGTGCCACCGGGGAGCTGTTTTTT. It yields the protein CASRVQGATGELFF.

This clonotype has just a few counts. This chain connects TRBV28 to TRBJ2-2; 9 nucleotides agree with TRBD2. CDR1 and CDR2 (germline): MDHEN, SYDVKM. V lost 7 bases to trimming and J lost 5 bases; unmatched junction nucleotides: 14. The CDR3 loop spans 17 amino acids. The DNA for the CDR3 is TGTGCCAGCACCACCCCTCGTGGAAGCGGGGGGACCGGGGAGCTGTTTTTT. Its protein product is CASTTPRGSGGTGELFF.

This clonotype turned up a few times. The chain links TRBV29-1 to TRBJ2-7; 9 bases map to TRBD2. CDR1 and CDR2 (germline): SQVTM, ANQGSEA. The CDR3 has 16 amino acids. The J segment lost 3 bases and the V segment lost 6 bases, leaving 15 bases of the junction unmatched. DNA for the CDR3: TGCAGCGTCAAAGGAATAGCGGGAGCCGACAACTACGAGCAGTACTTC. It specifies CSVKGIAGADNYEQYF.

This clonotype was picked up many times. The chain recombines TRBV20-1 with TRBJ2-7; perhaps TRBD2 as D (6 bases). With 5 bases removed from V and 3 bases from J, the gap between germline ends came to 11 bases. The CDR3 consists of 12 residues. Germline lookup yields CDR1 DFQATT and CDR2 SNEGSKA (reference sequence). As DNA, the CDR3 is TGCAGTGCTCACGGGAGTGGCTACGAGCAGTACTTC. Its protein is CSAHGSGYEQYF.

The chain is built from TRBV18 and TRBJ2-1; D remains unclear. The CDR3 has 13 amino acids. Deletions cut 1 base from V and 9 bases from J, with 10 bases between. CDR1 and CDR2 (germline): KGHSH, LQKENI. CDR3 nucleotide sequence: TGTGCCAGCTCACCACAGAGCTCCGGTGAGCAGTTCTTC. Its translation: CASSPQSSGEQFF.

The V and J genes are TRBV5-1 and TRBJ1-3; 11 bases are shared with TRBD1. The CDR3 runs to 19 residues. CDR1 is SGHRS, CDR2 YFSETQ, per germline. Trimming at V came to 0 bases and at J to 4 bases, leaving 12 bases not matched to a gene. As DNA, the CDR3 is TGCGCCAGCAGCTTGGCCGGAGGACAGGGGGCGCGTGTAGGAAACACCATATATTTT. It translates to CASSLAGGQGARVGNTIYF. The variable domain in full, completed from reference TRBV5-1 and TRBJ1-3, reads KAGVTQTPRYLIKTRGQQVTLSCSPISGHRSVSWYQQTPGQGLQFLFEYFSETQRNKGNFPGRFSGRQFSNSRSEMNVSTLELGDSALYLCASSLAGGQGARVGNTIYFGEGSWLTVV.

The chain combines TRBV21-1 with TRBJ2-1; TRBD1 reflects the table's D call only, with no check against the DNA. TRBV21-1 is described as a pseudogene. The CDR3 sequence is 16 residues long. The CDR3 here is CASSKVKGAEVNEQFF. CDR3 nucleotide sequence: TGTGCCAGCAGCAAAGTAAAGGGGGCCGAGGTCAATGAGCAGTTCTTC.

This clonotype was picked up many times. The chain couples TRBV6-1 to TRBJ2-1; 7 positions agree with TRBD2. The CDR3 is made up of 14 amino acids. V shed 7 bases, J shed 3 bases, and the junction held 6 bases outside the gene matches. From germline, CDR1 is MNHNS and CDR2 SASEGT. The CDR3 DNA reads TGTGCCAGCAAGACTAGCCACTACTACAATGAGCAGTTCTTC. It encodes CASKTSHYYNEQFF.

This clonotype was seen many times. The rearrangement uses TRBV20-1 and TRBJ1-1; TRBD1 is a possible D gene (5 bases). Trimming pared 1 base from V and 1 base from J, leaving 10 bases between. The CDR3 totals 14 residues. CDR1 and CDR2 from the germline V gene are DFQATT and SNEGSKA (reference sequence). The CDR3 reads CSARGPGGNTEAFF. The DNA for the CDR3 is TGCAGTGCTAGAGGCCCGGGGGGGAACACTGAAGCTTTCTTT.

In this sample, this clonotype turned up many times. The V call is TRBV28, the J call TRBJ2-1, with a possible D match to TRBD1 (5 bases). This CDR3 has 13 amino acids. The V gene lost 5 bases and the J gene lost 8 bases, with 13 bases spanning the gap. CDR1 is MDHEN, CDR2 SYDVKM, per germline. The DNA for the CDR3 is TGTGCCAGCAGTGCCGACAGTATCCATGAGCAGTTCTTC. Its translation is CASSADSIHEQFF.

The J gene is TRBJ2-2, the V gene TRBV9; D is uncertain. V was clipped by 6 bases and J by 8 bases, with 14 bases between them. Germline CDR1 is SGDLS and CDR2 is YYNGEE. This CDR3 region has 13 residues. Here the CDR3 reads CASKSGWGGELFF. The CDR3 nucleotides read TGTGCCAGCAAGTCCGGTTGGGGTGGGGAGCTGTTTTTT.

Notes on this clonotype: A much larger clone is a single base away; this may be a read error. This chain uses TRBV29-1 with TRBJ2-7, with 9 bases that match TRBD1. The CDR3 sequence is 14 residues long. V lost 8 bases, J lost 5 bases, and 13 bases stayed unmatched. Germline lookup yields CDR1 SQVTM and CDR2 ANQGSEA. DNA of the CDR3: TGCAGCATGGGACCCGGGACAGGGTATAACGAGCAGTACTTC. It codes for CSMGPGTGYNEQYF.

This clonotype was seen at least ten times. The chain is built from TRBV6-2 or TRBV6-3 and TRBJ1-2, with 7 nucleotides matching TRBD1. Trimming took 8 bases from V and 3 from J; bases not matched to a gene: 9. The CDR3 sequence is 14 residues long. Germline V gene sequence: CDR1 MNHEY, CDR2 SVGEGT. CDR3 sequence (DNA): TGTGCCAGCGCGAGACAGGGAGTGGACTATGGCTACACCTTC. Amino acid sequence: CASARQGVDYGYTF.

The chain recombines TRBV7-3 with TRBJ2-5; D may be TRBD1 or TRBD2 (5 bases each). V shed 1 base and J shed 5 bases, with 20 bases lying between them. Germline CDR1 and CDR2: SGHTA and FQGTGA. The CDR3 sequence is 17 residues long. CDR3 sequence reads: CASSLRGGQRVGETQYF. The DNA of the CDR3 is TGTGCCAGCAGCTTAAGAGGAGGACAACGCGTCGGCGAGACCCAGTACTTC.

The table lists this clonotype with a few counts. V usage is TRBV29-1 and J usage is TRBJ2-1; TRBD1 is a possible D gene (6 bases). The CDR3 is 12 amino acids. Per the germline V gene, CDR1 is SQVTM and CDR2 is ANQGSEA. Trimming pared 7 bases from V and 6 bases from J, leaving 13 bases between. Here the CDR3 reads CSGKGQLNEQFF. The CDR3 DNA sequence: TGCAGCGGAAAAGGACAGCTCAATGAGCAGTTCTTC.

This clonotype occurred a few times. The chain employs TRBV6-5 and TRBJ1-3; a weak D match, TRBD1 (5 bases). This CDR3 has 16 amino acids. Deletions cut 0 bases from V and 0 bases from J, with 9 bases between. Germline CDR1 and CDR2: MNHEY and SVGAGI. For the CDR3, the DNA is TGTGCCAGCAGTTACTCAGCCGGGGCCTCTGGAAACACCATATATTTT. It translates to CASSYSAGASGNTIYF.

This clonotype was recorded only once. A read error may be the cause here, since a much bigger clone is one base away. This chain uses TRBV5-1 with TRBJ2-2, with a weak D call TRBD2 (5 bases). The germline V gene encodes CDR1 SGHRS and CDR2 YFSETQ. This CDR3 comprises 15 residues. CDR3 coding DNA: TGCGCCAGCAGCTTAGGTTCTAGTAACACCGGGGTGCTGTTTTTT. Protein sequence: CASSLGSSNTGVLFF.

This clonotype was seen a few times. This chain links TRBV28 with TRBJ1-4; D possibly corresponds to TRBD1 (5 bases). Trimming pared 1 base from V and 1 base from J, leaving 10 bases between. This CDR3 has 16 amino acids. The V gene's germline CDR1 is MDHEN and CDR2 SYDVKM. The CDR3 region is CASSLFQGGTNEKLFF. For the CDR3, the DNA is TGTGCCAGCAGTTTATTCCAGGGAGGAACTAATGAAAAACTGTTTTTT. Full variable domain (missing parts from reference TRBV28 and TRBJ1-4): DVKVTQSSRYLVKRTGEKVFLECVQDMDHENMFWYRQDPGLGLRLIYFSYDVKMKEKGDIPEGYSVSREKKERFSLILESASTNQTSMYLCASSLFQGGTNEKLFFGSGTQLSVL.

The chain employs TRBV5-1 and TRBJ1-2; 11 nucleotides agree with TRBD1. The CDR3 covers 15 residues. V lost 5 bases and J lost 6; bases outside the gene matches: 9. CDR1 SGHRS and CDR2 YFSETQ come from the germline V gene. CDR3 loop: CASRQKGQGDDGYTF. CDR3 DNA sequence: TGCGCCAGCAGGCAGAAGGGACAGGGGGATGATGGCTACACCTTC. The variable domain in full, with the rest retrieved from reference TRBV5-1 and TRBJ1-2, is KAGVTQTPRYLIKTRGQQVTLSCSPISGHRSVSWYQQTPGQGLQFLFEYFSETQRNKGNFPGRFSGRQFSNSRSEMNVSTLELGDSALYLCASRQKGQGDDGYTFGSGTRLTVV.

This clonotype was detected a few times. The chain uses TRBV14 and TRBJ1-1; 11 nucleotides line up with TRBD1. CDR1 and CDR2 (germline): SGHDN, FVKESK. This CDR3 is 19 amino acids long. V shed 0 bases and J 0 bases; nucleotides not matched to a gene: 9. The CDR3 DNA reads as TGTGCCAGCAGCCAAGATTGGACAGGGGGCAAGAGGATGAACACTGAAGCTTTCTTT. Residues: CASSQDWTGGKRMNTEAFF.

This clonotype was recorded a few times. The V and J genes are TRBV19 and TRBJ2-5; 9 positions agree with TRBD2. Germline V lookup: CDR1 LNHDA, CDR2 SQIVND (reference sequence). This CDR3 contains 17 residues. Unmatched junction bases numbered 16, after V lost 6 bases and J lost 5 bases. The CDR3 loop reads CASRNGKNSGSGETQYF. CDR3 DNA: TGTGCCAGTAGAAATGGGAAAAATAGCGGGAGTGGTGAGACCCAGTACTTC.

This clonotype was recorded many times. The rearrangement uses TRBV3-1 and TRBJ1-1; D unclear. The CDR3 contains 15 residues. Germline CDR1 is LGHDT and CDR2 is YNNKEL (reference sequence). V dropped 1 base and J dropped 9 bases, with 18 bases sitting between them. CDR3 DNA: TGTGCCAGCAGCCAAGCTCGATCCGCGACTAGTCAAGCTTTCTTT. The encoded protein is CASSQARSATSQAFF.